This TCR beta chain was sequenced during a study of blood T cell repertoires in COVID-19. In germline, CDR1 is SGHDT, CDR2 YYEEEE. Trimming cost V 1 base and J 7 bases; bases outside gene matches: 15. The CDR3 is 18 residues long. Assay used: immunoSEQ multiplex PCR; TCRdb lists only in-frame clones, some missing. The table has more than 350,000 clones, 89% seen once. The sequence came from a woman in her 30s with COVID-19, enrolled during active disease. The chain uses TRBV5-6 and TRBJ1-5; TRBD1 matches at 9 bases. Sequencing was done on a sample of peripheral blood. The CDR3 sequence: CASSLYAHDRGIRQPQHF. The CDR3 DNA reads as TGTGCCAGCAGCTTGTATGCCCACGACAGGGGGATAAGGCAGCCCCAGCATTTT.